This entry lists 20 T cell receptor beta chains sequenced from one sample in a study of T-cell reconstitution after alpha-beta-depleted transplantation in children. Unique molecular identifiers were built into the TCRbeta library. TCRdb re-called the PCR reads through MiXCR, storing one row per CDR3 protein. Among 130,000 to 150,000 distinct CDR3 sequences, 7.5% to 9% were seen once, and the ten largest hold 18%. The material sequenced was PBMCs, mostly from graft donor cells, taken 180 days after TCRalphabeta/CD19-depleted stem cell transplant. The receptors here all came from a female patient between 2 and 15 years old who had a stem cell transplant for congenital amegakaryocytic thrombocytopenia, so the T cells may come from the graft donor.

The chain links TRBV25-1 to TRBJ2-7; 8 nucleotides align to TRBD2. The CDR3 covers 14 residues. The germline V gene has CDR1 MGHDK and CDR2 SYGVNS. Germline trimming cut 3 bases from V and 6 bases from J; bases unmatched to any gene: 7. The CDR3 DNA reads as TGTGCCAGCAGTGATCGGCTAGCGGGTTCCGAGCAGTACTTC. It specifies CASSDRLAGSEQYF.

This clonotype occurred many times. The CDR3 coding sequence is TGCGCCAGCAGCTTGGGACAGGGAGGCTACGAGCAGTACTTC. It is translated as CASSLGQGGYEQYF. This chain joins TRBV5-1 and TRBJ2-7; the D gene is possibly TRBD1 (7 bases). V lost 0 bases, J lost 3 bases, and 10 bases lay in between. Germline V lookup: CDR1 SGHRS, CDR2 YFSETQ. The CDR3 totals 14 residues.

The CDR3 DNA reads TGTGCCAGCAGTGAAGAGGTAGCGGGCGTCGGCAGTCAGTACTTC. Protein sequence: CASSEEVAGVGSQYF. The chain is built from TRBV12-3 or TRBV12-4 and TRBJ2-4, with 7 bases fitting TRBD2. The CDR3 runs 15 residues. Trimming took 5 bases from V and 12 from J; bases not matched to a gene: 16.

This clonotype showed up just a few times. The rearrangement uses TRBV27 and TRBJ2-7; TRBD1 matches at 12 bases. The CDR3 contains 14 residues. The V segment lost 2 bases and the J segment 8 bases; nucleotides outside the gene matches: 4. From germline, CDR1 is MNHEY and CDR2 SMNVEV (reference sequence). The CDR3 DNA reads TGTGCCAGCAGTTTAGGGACAGGGGGCGCGCAGCAGTACTTC. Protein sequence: CASSLGTGGAQQYF.

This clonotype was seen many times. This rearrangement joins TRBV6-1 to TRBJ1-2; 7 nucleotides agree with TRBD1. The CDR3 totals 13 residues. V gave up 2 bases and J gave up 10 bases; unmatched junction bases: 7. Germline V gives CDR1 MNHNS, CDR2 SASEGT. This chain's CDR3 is CASSERQGDYYTF. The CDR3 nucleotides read TGTGCCAGCAGTGAAAGGCAGGGGGATTACTACACCTTC.

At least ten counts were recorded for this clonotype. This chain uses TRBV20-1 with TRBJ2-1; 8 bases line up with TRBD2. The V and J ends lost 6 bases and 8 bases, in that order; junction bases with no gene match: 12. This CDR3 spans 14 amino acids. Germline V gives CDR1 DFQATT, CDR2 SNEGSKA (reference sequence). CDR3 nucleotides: TGCAGTGCCCGAGCGGGGACTAGGCCGGATGAGCAGTTCTTC. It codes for CSARAGTRPDEQFF.

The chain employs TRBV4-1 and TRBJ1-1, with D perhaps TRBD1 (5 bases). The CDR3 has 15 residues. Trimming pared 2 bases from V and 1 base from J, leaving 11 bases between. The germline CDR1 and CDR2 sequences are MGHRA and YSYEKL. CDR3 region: CASSQRQIPNTEAFF. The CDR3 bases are TGCGCCAGCAGCCAAAGACAGATCCCGAACACTGAAGCTTTCTTT.

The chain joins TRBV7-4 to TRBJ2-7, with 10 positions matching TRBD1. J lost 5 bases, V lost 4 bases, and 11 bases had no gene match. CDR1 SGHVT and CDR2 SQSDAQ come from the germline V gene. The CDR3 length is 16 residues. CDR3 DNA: TGTGCCAGCAGCTCATCCGGGACAGGGGTACCTAACGAGCAGTACTTC. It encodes CASSSSGTGVPNEQYF.

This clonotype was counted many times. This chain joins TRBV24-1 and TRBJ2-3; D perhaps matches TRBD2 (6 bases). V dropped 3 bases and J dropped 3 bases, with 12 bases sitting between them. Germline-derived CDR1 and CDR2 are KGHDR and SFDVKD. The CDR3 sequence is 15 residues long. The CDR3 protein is CATSDPTSTTDTQYF. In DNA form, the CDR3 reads TGTGCCACCAGTGATCCGACTAGTACAACAGATACGCAGTATTTT.

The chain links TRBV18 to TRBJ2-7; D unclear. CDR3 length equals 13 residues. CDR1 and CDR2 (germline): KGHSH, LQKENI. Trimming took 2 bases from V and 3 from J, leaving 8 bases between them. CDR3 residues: CASSPVKYYEQYF. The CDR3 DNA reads TGTGCCAGCTCACCAGTGAAGTACTACGAGCAGTACTTC.

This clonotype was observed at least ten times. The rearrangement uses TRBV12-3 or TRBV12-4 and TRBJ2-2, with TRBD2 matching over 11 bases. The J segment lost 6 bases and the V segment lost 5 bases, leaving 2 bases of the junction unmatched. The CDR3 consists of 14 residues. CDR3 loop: CASSPGLAAGELFF. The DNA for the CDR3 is TGTGCCAGCAGTCCGGGACTAGCGGCCGGGGAGCTGTTTTTT.

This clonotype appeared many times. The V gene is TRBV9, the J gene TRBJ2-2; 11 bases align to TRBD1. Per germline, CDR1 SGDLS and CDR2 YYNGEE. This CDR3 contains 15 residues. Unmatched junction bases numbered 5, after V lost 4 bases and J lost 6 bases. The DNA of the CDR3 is TGTGCCAGCAGCTATCGGGACAGGGGGTCCGGGGAGCTGTTTTTT. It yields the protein CASSYRDRGSGELFF.

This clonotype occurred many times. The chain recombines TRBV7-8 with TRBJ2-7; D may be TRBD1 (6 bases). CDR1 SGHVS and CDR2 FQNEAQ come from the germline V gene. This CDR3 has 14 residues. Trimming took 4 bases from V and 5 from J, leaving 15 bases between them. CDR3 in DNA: TGTGCCAGCAGCTCAACCACAGGGTCCCACGAGCAGTACTTC. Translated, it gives CASSSTTGSHEQYF.

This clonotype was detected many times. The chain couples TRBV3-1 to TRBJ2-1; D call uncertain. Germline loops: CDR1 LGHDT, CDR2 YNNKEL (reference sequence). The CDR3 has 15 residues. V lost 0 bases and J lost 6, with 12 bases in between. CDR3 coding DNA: TGTGCCAGCAGCCAAGATCCGGGCGTAGTCAATGAGCAGTTCTTC. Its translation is CASSQDPGVVNEQFF.

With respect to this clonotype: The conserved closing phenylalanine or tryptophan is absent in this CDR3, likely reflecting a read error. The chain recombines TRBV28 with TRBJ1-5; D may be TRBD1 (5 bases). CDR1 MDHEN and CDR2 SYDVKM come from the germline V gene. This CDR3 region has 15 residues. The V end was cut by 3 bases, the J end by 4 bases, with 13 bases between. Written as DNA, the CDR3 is TGTGCCAGCAGTTTTTGGAGGACACCTAATCAGCCCCAGCATTTA. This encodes CASSFWRTPNQPQHL.

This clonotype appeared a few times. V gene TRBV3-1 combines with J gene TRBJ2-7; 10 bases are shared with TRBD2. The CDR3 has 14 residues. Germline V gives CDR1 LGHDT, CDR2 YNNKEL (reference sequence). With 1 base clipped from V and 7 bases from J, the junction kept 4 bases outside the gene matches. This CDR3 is CASSQVAGGGEQYF. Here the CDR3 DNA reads TGTGCCAGCAGCCAAGTAGCGGGAGGAGGGGAGCAGTACTTC.

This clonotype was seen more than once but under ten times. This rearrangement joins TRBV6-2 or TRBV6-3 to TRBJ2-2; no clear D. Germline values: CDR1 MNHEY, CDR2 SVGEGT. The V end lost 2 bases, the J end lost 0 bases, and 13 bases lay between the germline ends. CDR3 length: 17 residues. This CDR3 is CASSYLGHTSNTGELFF. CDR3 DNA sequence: TGTGCCAGCAGTTACCTAGGTCACACCTCGAACACCGGGGAGCTGTTTTTT.

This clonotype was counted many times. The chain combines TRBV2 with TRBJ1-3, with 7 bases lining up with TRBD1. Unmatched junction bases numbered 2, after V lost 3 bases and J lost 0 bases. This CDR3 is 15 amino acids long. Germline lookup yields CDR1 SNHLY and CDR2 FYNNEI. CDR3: CASSEWDSSGNTIYF. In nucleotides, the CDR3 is TGTGCCAGCAGTGAGTGGGACAGCTCTGGAAACACCATATATTTT.

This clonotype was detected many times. The chain's CDR3 is CASSPRTGLSYEQYF. CDR3 DNA: TGTGCCAGCAGTCCTCGGACAGGGCTCTCCTACGAGCAGTACTTC. The chain carries TRBV28 and TRBJ2-7; TRBD1 matches at 8 bases. Germline V gene data show CDR1 as MDHEN and CDR2 as SYDVKM. CDR3 length: 15 residues. V trimming: 5 bases; J trimming: 0 bases; junction bases outside the gene matches: 6. Drawing the rest from reference TRBV28 and TRBJ2-7, the complete variable domain is DVKVTQSSRYLVKRTGEKVFLECVQDMDHENMFWYRQDPGLGLRLIYFSYDVKMKEKGDIPEGYSVSREKKERFSLILESASTNQTSMYLCASSPRTGLSYEQYFGPGTRLTVT.

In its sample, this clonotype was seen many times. Here the CDR3 DNA reads TGTGCCAGCAGCCAGGACCATCCACGGGATACGCAGTATTTT. It yields the protein CASSQDHPRDTQYF. The V gene is TRBV6-5, the J gene TRBJ2-3; no definite D call. The V end lost 6 bases, the J end lost 6 bases, and 16 bases lay between the germline ends. CDR3 length: 14 amino acids. Germline V CDR1 and CDR2: MNHEY, SVGAGI.